This TCR beta chain came from a study of shared clonotypes between healthy human individuals (dated by TCRdb to the early 2020s). Turning to the overall study: The cohort included three men and a couple of women between 18 and 49 years of age. For each donor, CD4 naive and CD4 memory were each run on three plates, CD8 naive on two plates, and CD8 memory on one plate. To estimate repertoire size and how much clonotype sharing occurs between individuals, the study deeply sequenced the blood TCR repertoires of about 5 healthy adults. Different laboratories and diverse techniques were used to prepare libraries and sequence TCR repertoires, to increase sequencing depth and limit assay-specific biases. Leukapheresis yielded between about 0.85 and 10 billion PBMCs per donor.

Trimming costs V 5 bases and J 1 base, and their ends lie 15 bases apart. As encoded in the germline V gene (reference sequence), CDR1 is LNHDA while CDR2 is SQIVND. The CDR3 has 16 amino acids, counting the end cysteine and phenylalanine. Solely the CDR3 DNA is kept, with 48 bases framed from the first base. CD8 naive samples were CD45RO-negative cells positively selected for CCR7, giving a CD45RA+CCR7+ population that excluded TemRA cells. The donors were healthy, HIV-negative adults who had no recently reported acute infections or vaccinations. Only Caucasian adults living in Nashville, Tennessee, USA were represented among the donors. Blood was obtained by leukapheresis, after which PBMCs were separated by Ficoll-Histopaque density gradient centrifugation and cryopreserved in liquid nitrogen vapor phase. Analytical flow cytometry was used to check the purity and quantity of each magnetically sorted T cell population. Genomic DNA was isolated from each sorted fraction and quantified by UV absorbance on a Nanodrop 2000c.

Using the deep immunoSEQ assay, TCR CDR3 regions were amplified from genomic DNA by multiplex PCR. Extracted genomic DNA from each cell subset was distributed evenly across all wells of several immunoSEQ 96-well plates, and each plate was treated as a replicate. For sorted subsets, approximately 210 ng genomic DNA, equal to 25,000 to 35,000 T cell genomes, was loaded into each replicate PCR. Purified libraries were measured with a Qubit 3.0 fluorometer, size-checked on a Bioanalyzer 2100, and measured again with the KAPA Library Quantification kit. Each immunoSEQ 96-well plate was sequenced on its own single-read 150-cycle Illumina NextSeq 550 flow cell. The authors processed their data as follows. The immunoSEQ output contained only junctional sequences without quality scores, so filtering could not match that applied to full-length reads. Sequences were annotated with PyIR, a Python wrapper for IgBLAST v1.9, using IMGT germline references to assign V/J genes and CDR3. Reads with weak V/J assignments (E-value above 1e-6), missing CDR3, stop codons, out-of-frame junctions, or ambiguous translated residues were removed. A V3J clonotype was defined by an identical inferred V gene, J gene, and CDR3 amino acid sequence. Percentage overlap between repertoires was computed as shared unique clonotypes divided by the size of the smaller repertoire. RTK rarefaction, the Chao1 estimator, and Recon v2.1 estimates of unobserved clonotypes were used to assess repertoire richness. For all TCRbeta clonotypes obtained by the gDNA method from several donors, generation probabilities were computed with OLGA. Here the immuneACCESS table is served through TCRdb, limited to in-frame sequences with V and J called. Missing clones are a known gap in these copies; in checked studies unresolved V genes cover under half, and the rest lacks a known reason. The V and J calls and clone size are taken from that table; D and trimming were inferred from the DNA. The table for this sample lists approximately 2,000,000 clones; 93% of them were counted only once. The ten most abundant clones make up around 1.7% of the sample.

Broad study findings and their caveats: Rarefaction of sorted-subset datasets indicated incomplete sequencing despite the large sequencing depth. Larger estimated clonotype richness was generally found for naive subsets than for memory subsets. Clonotypes shared by all four sorted-subset donors showed higher generation probabilities than non-shared clonotypes. The small number of donors limited the genetic and exposure-history diversity represented. When a handful of donors were compared, the shared fraction of clonotypes was around 5% for naive CD4, 3% to 4% for naive CD8, 2.3% for memory CD4, and 0.4% for memory CD8. Pairwise subsampling indicated that sequencing depth was expected to affect the degree of clonotype sharing among donors. Sampling was restricted to blood, and TCR repertoires in tissue are likely to differ from TCR repertoires in blood.

Concerning this clone: There is no known antigen for this receptor. Qualities for individual bases were not recorded, and no much larger clone is one base off.

The TCR originated in a man between 18 and 35 years old in good health. Some clones in this sample may be carry-over from other donors' samples. The sequence joins TRBV19 to TRBJ2-1, and possibly TRBD1, on 6 matching bases. The sample taken for sequencing was naive CD8+ T cells from PBMCs. The cell subset or site label for this specimen denotes: CD45RA+CCR7+. The DNA sequence is TGTGCCAGTAGTTACCGGGACACACTTTCCTACAATGAGCAGTTCTTC. This codes for CASSYRDTLSYNEQFF.